The rows below give T cell receptor beta chains drawn from one sample of a study of cytomegalovirus exposure and HLA in healthy donors. Method: immunoSEQ multiplex PCR; TCRdb's copy keeps in-frame clones and lacks some. The repertoire holds 110,000 to 150,000 clones, with 75% to 80% as singletons. The sample consisted of PBMCs. Every receptor here comes from a woman in her late teens or twenties in good health and CMV-seropositive. CDR3s include the opening cysteine and the closing phenylalanine or tryptophan. Fields, in order: CDR3 length, J gene, V gene, CDR3 protein.

15	TRBJ1-5	TRBV2	CASSEGGTVNQPQHF
14	TRBJ2-2	TRBV6-4	CASSKGGNTGELFF
15	TRBJ1-1	TRBV9	CASSVVGTENTEAFF
14	TRBJ2-7	TRBV7-9	CASSPRGGAYEQYF
15	TRBJ1-5	TRBV4-1	CASSQRQGSNQPQHF
15	TRBJ2-7	TRBV6-1	CASSEGDRAVNEQYF
15	TRBJ1-1	TRBV5-4	CASSGVGVGSTEAFF
15	TRBJ2-3	TRBV6-1	CASSEWRGQADTQYF
14	TRBJ2-2	TRBV6-6	CASSYLEGAGELFF
17	TRBJ2-7	TRBV19	CASSRQGAWSATYEQYF